These 6 T cell receptor beta chains were sequenced from one sample in a study of blood T cell repertoires in COVID-19. The method was immunoSEQ multiplex PCR; TCRdb's version includes in-frame clones alone and lacks a portion of them. Found here are around 20,000 clones, almost 85% of them singletons; the top ten hold less than 70%. Material: peripheral blood. The source of these receptors is a man at least 80 years old with acute or convalescent COVID-19.

This rearrangement joins TRBV4-2 to TRBJ2-4, with D possibly TRBD1 on 6 matching bases. The CDR3 length is 18 residues. From germline, CDR1 is LGHNA and CDR2 YNFKEQ. V was pared by 3 bases and J by 0 bases, with 18 bases between. CDR3: CASSHRDTASLAKNIQYF. Here the CDR3 DNA reads TGTGCCAGCAGCCACCGGGACACCGCCTCTCTAGCCAAAAACATTCAGTACTTC.

V gene TRBV7-6 combines with J gene TRBJ1-3, with TRBD1 as a possible D gene (5 bases). V shed 4 bases and J shed 0 bases, with 13 bases lying between them. CDR1 and CDR2 from the germline V gene are SGHVS and FNYEAQ. The CDR3 totals 16 residues. DNA for the CDR3: TGTGCCAGCAGCTCCTCTGGGACTAGCTCTGGAAACACCATATATTTT. It codes for CASSSSGTSSGNTIYF.

The V gene is TRBV7-3, the J gene TRBJ2-1; 12 bases fit TRBD2. The CDR3 runs 17 residues. The V gene's germline CDR1 is SGHTA and CDR2 FQGTGA. V shed 0 bases and J 4 bases; nucleotides not matched to a gene: 4. The CDR3 DNA reads TGTGCCAGCAGCTTAACGCGGCTAGCGGGGGGGTACAATGAGCAGTTCTTC. Residues: CASSLTRLAGGYNEQFF.

This clone was picked up one time. The chain has TRBV5-6 and TRBJ1-3; D not certain. Germline lookup yields CDR1 SGHDT and CDR2 YYEEEE. The CDR3 spans 15 residues. Trimming removed 1 base from V and 2 bases from J, with 10 bases in between. CDR3 loop: CASSLRGVPGNTIYF. DNA of the CDR3: TGTGCCAGCAGCTTGCGGGGAGTTCCTGGAAACACCATATATTTT.

Here the CDR3 reads CASSLGRGPKETQYF. As DNA, the CDR3 is TGTGCCAGCAGCTTAGGCAGGGGGCCTAAAGAGACCCAGTACTTC. The gene calls are TRBV7-2 and TRBJ2-5; 8 nucleotides align to TRBD1. Germline lookup yields CDR1 SGHTA and CDR2 FQGNSA. J gave up 3 bases and V 1 base, and 4 bases lay outside the gene matches. The CDR3 loop spans 15 amino acids. The whole variable domain, filled in from reference TRBV7-2 and TRBJ2-5, reads GAGVSQSPSNKVTEKGKDVELRCDPISGHTALYWYRQSLGQGLEFLIYFQGNSAPDKSGLPSDRFSAERTGGSVSTLTIQRTQQEDSAVYLCASSLGRGPKETQYFGPGTRLLVL.

The chain is built from TRBV7-8 and TRBJ2-5; D gene unclear. V was shortened by 5 bases and J by 6 bases, with 22 bases between the two germline ends. CDR1 is SGHVS and CDR2 is FQNEAQ in the germline V gene. This CDR3 has 16 amino acids. In DNA form, the CDR3 reads TGTGCCAGCAGCCCACAAAATATCCCAGAGGAGCAGACCCAGTACTTC. Translation: CASSPQNIPEEQTQYF.